This T cell receptor beta chain is drawn from a study of blood T cell repertoires in COVID-19. Study in general: Collection of acute and convalescent COVID-19 samples took place in the United States, Italy and Spain. T cells, B-cell-depleted T cells, or PBMCs supplied cDNA or gDNA.

J gave up 6 bases and V 4 bases, and 9 bases lay outside the gene matches. Germline V gene sequence: CDR1 SGHDT, CDR2 YYEEEE. The CDR3 spans 17 residues. Original processing methods: Nucleated cell number was recorded as an estimate derived from reference gene primer amplification. This table comes from immunoSEQ multiplex PCR, and its TCRdb copy is limited to in-frame clones, with some not included. V and J calls and clone size are given by that table; D and trimming were obtained from the DNA. This table has 300,000 or so clones, just under 90% appearing once. This clone was seen once. The sequenced sample was peripheral blood. The chain has TRBV5-6 and TRBJ1-6, with 11 nucleotides matching TRBD1. The sequence derives from a woman in her forties with acute or convalescent COVID-19. CDR3 DNA: TGTGCCAGCAGCCCCCCCGGACAGGGGGCATCTAATTCACCCCTCCACTTT. This translates into CASSPPGQGASNSPLHF.